Shown below are 18 T cell receptor beta chains from a single sample sequenced in a study of cytomegalovirus exposure and HLA in healthy donors. This table comes from immunoSEQ multiplex PCR, and its TCRdb copy is limited to in-frame clones, with some not included. The sample records 150,000 to 200,000 clones, more than 75% being singletons. Sequenced sample: PBMCs. The receptors originated from a woman aged 18-29 years in good health and CMV-seronegative.

The rearrangement uses TRBV14 and TRBJ2-4; tentatively, D is TRBD2 (5 bases). The V gene lost 0 bases and the J gene lost 4 bases, with 13 bases spanning the gap. The CDR3 has 16 residues. Germline V lookup: CDR1 SGHDN, CDR2 FVKESK. CDR3 DNA: TGTGCCAGCAGCCAAGATCGGGGATACAAGAAAAACATTCAGTACTTC. Protein: CASSQDRGYKKNIQYF.

The chain is built from TRBV10-2 and TRBJ1-1, with 7 positions matching TRBD1. CDR3 length equals 14 residues. Germline V gene sequence: CDR1 WSHSY, CDR2 SAAADI. V was pared by 8 bases and J by 4 bases, with 10 bases of the junction left unmatched. In DNA, the CDR3 is TGCGCCAGCGCTGATCCGGCAGGGGGCACTGAAGCTTTCTTT. Its translation: CASADPAGGTEAFF.

This clone has a handful of counts. The genes are TRBV27 and TRBJ1-2; possible D gene TRBD1, 5 bases. V dropped 5 bases and J dropped 0 bases, with 22 bases sitting between them. Germline assignment: CDR1 MNHEY and CDR2 SMNVEV (reference sequence). CDR3 length: 18 residues. This chain's CDR3 is CASSPNRLILMTNYGYTF. The CDR3 coding sequence is TGTGCCAGCAGTCCGAACAGGCTAATCTTGATGACTAACTATGGCTACACCTTC.

This chain uses TRBV4-1 with TRBJ2-1, with 8 bases that match TRBD2. The length of the CDR3 is 15 residues. V lost 1 base and J lost 7; bases outside the gene matches: 6. Germline lookup yields CDR1 MGHRA and CDR2 YSYEKL. This CDR3 reads CASSQVVSGKNEQFF. The CDR3 DNA reads TGCGCCAGCAGCCAAGTAGTTAGCGGGAAGAATGAGCAGTTCTTC.

The chain has TRBV2 and TRBJ1-1; D might be TRBD1 (6 bases). The CDR3 is 14 amino acids. Germline CDR1 is SNHLY and CDR2 is FYNNEI. V lost 6 bases to trimming and J lost 3 bases, with 14 bases between them. CDR3 sequence reads: CASRGDTKDTEAFF. The CDR3 bases are TGTGCCAGCAGAGGGGACACAAAGGACACTGAAGCTTTCTTT.

The V and J genes are TRBV5-8 and TRBJ2-6; D remains ambiguous. The germline V gene has CDR1 SGHTS and CDR2 YDEGEE. V was clipped by 5 bases and J by 7 bases, with 4 bases between them. CDR3 length equals 11 residues. CDR3: CASSIANVLTF. Written as DNA, the CDR3 is TGTGCCAGCAGTATTGCCAACGTCCTGACTTTC.

This chain links TRBV5-1 with TRBJ1-1, with 8 positions matching TRBD1. Trimming took 5 bases from V and 1 from J; bases not matched to a gene: 4. The CDR3 is 14 amino acids. Germline-derived CDR1 and CDR2 are SGHRS and YFSETQ. The chain's CDR3 is CASSSTGGNTEAFF. CDR3 nucleotides: TGCGCCAGCAGTAGCACAGGGGGGAACACTGAAGCTTTCTTT.

This chain joins TRBV5-4 and TRBJ1-2, with 9 bases lining up with TRBD1. Germline V gene sequence: CDR1 SGHNT, CDR2 YYREEE (reference sequence). The CDR3 runs 18 residues. The V and J ends lost 1 base and 3 bases, in that order; junction bases with no gene match: 13. CDR3 region: CASSLWEQGASQYYGYTF. The DNA of the CDR3 is TGTGCCAGCAGCTTGTGGGAACAGGGGGCCTCTCAGTACTATGGCTACACCTTC.

The J gene is TRBJ1-1, the V gene TRBV7-2, with unresolved D. There are 13 residues in the CDR3. Germline V lookup: CDR1 SGHTA, CDR2 FQGNSA. V lost 5 bases, J lost 1 base, and 8 bases lay in between. CDR3 region: CASSRSGNTEAFF. The CDR3 DNA is TGTGCCAGCAGCCGGTCAGGGAACACTGAAGCTTTCTTT.

This clone has a single count. The CDR3 loop is CASSRSEFSYEQYF. The DNA of the CDR3 is TGTGCCAGCAGTCGCAGTGAATTCTCCTACGAGCAGTACTTC. The rearrangement joins TRBV27 to TRBJ2-7; D gene uncertain. The CDR3 has 14 amino acids. The germline V and J ends were trimmed by 5 bases and 0 bases, with 11 bases remaining between them. CDR1 and CDR2 (germline): MNHEY, SMNVEV (reference sequence).

The chain links TRBV10-1 to TRBJ1-2; TRBD1 matches at 7 bases. CDR1 is WNHNN, CDR2 SYGVQD, per germline (reference sequence). Trimming at V came to 4 bases and at J to 8 bases, leaving 7 bases not matched to a gene. The CDR3 length is 13 residues. CDR3 sequence: CASSGDSSRGYTF. CDR3 nucleotides: TGCGCCAGCAGTGGGGACAGCTCCCGCGGCTACACCTTC.

This clone was seen only once. The chain employs TRBV19 and TRBJ1-5; TRBD1 agrees at 11 bases. This CDR3 contains 20 residues. Germline V lookup: CDR1 LNHDA, CDR2 SQIVND (reference sequence). V lost 4 bases to trimming and J lost 4 bases; unmatched junction nucleotides: 18. CDR3 amino acids: CASSSPSGTGGFLGNQPQHF. The DNA of the CDR3 is TGTGCCAGTAGTAGTCCCTCCGGGACAGGGGGGTTCTTAGGGAATCAGCCCCAGCATTTT.

In its sample, this clone was seen once. CDR3 in amino acids: CASSQVTGGRYEQYF. CDR3 in DNA: TGTGCCAGCAGCCAGGTGACAGGGGGTAGGTACGAGCAGTACTTC. The rearrangement joins TRBV4-2 to TRBJ2-7, with TRBD1 matching over 9 bases. V trimming: 3 bases; J trimming: 4 bases; junction bases outside the gene matches: 7. Per germline, CDR1 LGHNA and CDR2 YNFKEQ. The CDR3 contains 15 residues.

The chain combines TRBV29-1 with TRBJ2-1, with D maybe TRBD1 (5 bases). This CDR3 region has 11 residues. The ends were cut back, 4 bases at V and 7 bases at J, with 8 bases in the middle. In germline, CDR1 is SQVTM, CDR2 ANQGSEA. CDR3 DNA sequence: TGCAGCGTTGGCAGGGAAAATGAGCAGTTCTTC. It yields the protein CSVGRENEQFF.

The chain employs TRBV11-3 and TRBJ2-5; TRBD2 matches 12 bases. Germline CDR1 reads SGHNT; CDR2 reads YENEEA. V trimming: 5 bases; J trimming: 2 bases; junction bases outside the gene matches: 3. This CDR3 is built from 15 residues. The CDR3 DNA sequence: TGTGCCAGCAGCCCTGGACTAGCGGGACAAGAGACCCAGTACTTC. Amino acid sequence: CASSPGLAGQETQYF.

This rearrangement joins TRBV12-5 to TRBJ1-1; TRBD1 agrees at 7 bases. Germline lookup yields CDR1 LGHNT and CDR2 FRNRAP. V shed 5 bases, J shed 1 base, and the junction held 4 bases outside the gene matches. The CDR3 runs 14 residues. This chain's CDR3 is CASGQGQPNTEAFF. The CDR3 coding sequence is TGTGCTAGTGGTCAGGGACAGCCGAACACTGAAGCTTTCTTT.

The chain carries TRBV28 and TRBJ2-7; TRBD1 matches 9 bases. This CDR3 has 16 residues. Germline CDR1 reads MDHEN; CDR2 reads SYDVKM. Trimming removed 1 base from V and 2 bases from J; junction bases left unmatched: 6. This CDR3 reads CASSLSGQGSPYEQYF. Here the CDR3 DNA reads TGTGCCAGCAGTTTATCTGGACAGGGGTCCCCCTACGAGCAGTACTTC.

The chain employs TRBV7-8 and TRBJ2-1, with TRBD2 identical over 8 bases. The trim removed 4 bases at V and 0 bases at J, leaving 2 bases unmatched. This CDR3 comprises 15 residues. CDR1 and CDR2 (germline): SGHVS, FQNEAQ. CDR3 region: CASSSGGSSYNEQFF. Written as DNA, the CDR3 is TGTGCCAGCAGCTCGGGAGGGAGCTCCTACAATGAGCAGTTCTTC.